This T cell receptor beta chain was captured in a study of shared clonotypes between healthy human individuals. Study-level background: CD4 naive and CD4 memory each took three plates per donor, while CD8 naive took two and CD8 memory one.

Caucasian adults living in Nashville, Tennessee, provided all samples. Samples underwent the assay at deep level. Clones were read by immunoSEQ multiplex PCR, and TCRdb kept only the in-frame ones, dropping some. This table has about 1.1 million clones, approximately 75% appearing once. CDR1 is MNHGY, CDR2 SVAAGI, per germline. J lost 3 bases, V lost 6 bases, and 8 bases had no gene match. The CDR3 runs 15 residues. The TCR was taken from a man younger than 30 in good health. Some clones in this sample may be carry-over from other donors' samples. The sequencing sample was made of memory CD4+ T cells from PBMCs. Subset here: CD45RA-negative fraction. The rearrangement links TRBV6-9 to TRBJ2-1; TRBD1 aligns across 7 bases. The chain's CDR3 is CASSRGQPVYNEQFF. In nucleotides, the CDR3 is TGTGCCAGCAGCCGGGGACAGCCCGTCTACAATGAGCAGTTCTTC.